One sample yielded the 9 T cell receptor beta chains listed below, sequenced in a study of beta chain features in type 1 diabetes. What was sequenced were expressed TCRB transcripts, since all of the isolated RNA had been reverse transcribed. Profiled with immunoSEQ multiplex PCR; TCRdb holds only in-frame clones, not every one. The sample comprises about 45,000 clones, approximately 56% of which are singletons, and less than 2.5% rests with the top ten. The sample comprised Tregs from blood. The receptor source for this set is a woman aged 18-29 years in good health.

The chain is built from TRBV11-2 and TRBJ2-5; D not certain. CDR1 is SGHAT, CDR2 FQNNGV, per germline. The CDR3 has 15 residues. Between the trimmed V and J ends, which lost 0 bases and 5 bases, there was a span of 13 bases. CDR3 coding DNA: TGTGCCAGCAGCTTAGATCAGGAACATGGGGAGACCCAGTACTTC. Its translation is CASSLDQEHGETQYF. Filled out from reference TRBV11-2 and TRBJ2-5, the complete variable domain reads EAGVAQSPRYKIIEKRQSVAFWCNPISGHATLYWYQQILGQGPKLLIQFQNNGVVDDSQLPKDRFSAERLKGVDSTLKIQPAKLEDSAVYLCASSLDQEHGETQYFGPGTRLLVL.

This chain links TRBV14 with TRBJ1-2; 7 bases align to TRBD1. V gave up 1 base and J gave up 4 bases; unmatched junction bases: 3. Germline V gene lookup returns CDR1 SGHDN and CDR2 FVKESK. The CDR3 runs to 14 residues. This CDR3 reads CASSQGDSSYGYTF. CDR3 DNA: TGTGCCAGCAGCCAAGGGGACAGCTCCTATGGCTACACCTTC.

V is TRBV18 and J is TRBJ2-7; 9 bases agree with TRBD1. The germline V gene encodes CDR1 KGHSH and CDR2 LQKENI. V was pared by 2 bases and J by 2 bases, with 4 bases of the junction left unmatched. This CDR3 is 15 amino acids long. The CDR3 sequence: CASSPGRDRAYEQYF. CDR3 DNA: TGTGCCAGCTCACCAGGGAGGGACAGGGCCTACGAGCAGTACTTC.

This clone was observed a few times. This chain links TRBV28 with TRBJ2-1, with TRBD2 matching over 7 bases. This CDR3 region has 16 residues. The germline V gene has CDR1 MDHEN and CDR2 SYDVKM. V was clipped by 5 bases and J by 2 bases; unmatched bases: 9. The chain's CDR3 is CASSPARLAAYNEQFF. In DNA, the CDR3 is TGTGCCAGCAGTCCAGCCCGGCTAGCGGCCTACAATGAGCAGTTCTTC.

The chain carries TRBV7-9 and TRBJ2-2, with a weak D call TRBD1 (6 bases). Germline V gene data show CDR1 as SEHNR and CDR2 as FQNEAQ (reference sequence). The CDR3 extends over 15 amino acids. V was clipped by 4 bases and J by 4 bases, with 13 bases between them. The CDR3 spells CASSSGQISTGELFF. CDR3 coding DNA: TGTGCCAGCAGCTCCGGACAGATTTCCACCGGGGAGCTGTTTTTT. Full variable domain (rest looked up from reference TRBV7-9 and TRBJ2-2): DTGVSQNPRHKITKRGQNVTFRCDPISEHNRLYWYRQTLGQGPEFLTYFQNEAQLEKSRLLSDRFSAERPKGSFSTLEIQRTEQGDSAMYLCASSSGQISTGELFFGEGSRLTVL.

The chain has TRBV6-1 and TRBJ2-5, with 8 bases identical to TRBD2. The end of the DNA aligns better with TRBJ2-7, so the J call may be wrong. The CDR3 extends over 15 amino acids. From germline, CDR1 is MNHNS and CDR2 SASEGT. CDR3 in DNA: TGTGCCAGCAGTGAAGCTAGCGGGAATCCATACGAGCAGTACTTC. This gives the protein CASSEASGNPYEQYF.

The chain combines TRBV4-2 with TRBJ2-7; the D gene is possibly TRBD1 (6 bases). Trimming took off 4 bases at V and 2 bases at J, with 12 bases between the two ends. Germline V gene sequence: CDR1 LGHNA, CDR2 YNFKEQ. This CDR3 has 14 amino acids. CDR3 sequence (DNA): TGTGCCAGCAGCCGAATCGACAGGCCCTACGAGCAGTACTTC. This sequence encodes CASSRIDRPYEQYF.

This chain connects TRBV19 to TRBJ2-7; 10 bases are shared with TRBD1. With V trimmed by 5 bases and J by 7 bases, 14 bases remained unmatched. Germline CDR1 reads LNHDA; CDR2 reads SQIVND (reference sequence). This CDR3 region has 16 residues. The CDR3 protein is CASSPRQGAFPGEQYF. The DNA for the CDR3 is TGTGCCAGTAGTCCCCGACAGGGGGCATTCCCAGGAGAGCAGTACTTC. Based on the CDR3 plus reference TRBV19 and TRBJ2-7, the full variable domain is DGGITQSPKYLFRKEGQNVTLSCEQNLNHDAMYWYRQDPGQGLRLIYYSQIVNDFQKGDIAEGYSVSREKKESFPLTVTSAQKNPTAFYLCASSPRQGAFPGEQYFGPGTRLTVT.

The chain has TRBV27 and TRBJ2-6; 7 bases match TRBD1. With V trimmed by 4 bases and J by 5 bases, 23 bases remained unmatched. CDR1 and CDR2 from the germline V gene are MNHEY and SMNVEV (reference sequence). The CDR3 totals 21 residues. CDR3 nucleotides: TGTGCCAGCAGTTCTCCCTCCTCCGGGACAGTAGACCTCTTGAGGGCCAACGTCCTGACTTTC. It yields the protein CASSSPSSGTVDLLRANVLTF.